This T cell receptor beta chain comes out of a study of spatial heterogeneity in lung cancer. Study details: Beta-chain sequences were consistently detected more often than alpha-chain sequences. Findings and limits, study-wide: Among blood samples, ubiquitous expanded tumor TCRs appeared more at resection than at follow-up.

About this clonotype: Its matching antigen is unknown.

Noted time point: sample taken at primary tumor resection. Untreated early-stage non-small cell lung cancer patients, fewer than 85 in total, were the donors. Whole RNA was taken from tumor, nontumor lung or frozen PBMC; it was then sequenced unsorted. TCRdb fed the 5' RACE reads into MiXCR, producing one record per CDR3 protein. In the table there are around 92,000 distinct CDR3 sequences, less than 15% of which are singletons. With 6 bases removed from V and 1 base from J, the gap between germline ends came to 13 bases. CDR3 length equals 14 residues. Germline V gene sequence: CDR1 SGDLS, CDR2 YYNGEE.

The source material was PBMCs, sampled at surgery. The genes are TRBV9 and TRBJ1-1; D possibly corresponds to TRBD1 (6 bases). The sequence was obtained from a male donor with early-stage non-small cell lung cancer. The CDR3 DNA is TGTGCCAGCACCCCATGGGGGCAGAACACTGAAGCTTTCTTT. Its translation: CASTPWGQNTEAFF.